Listed below are T cell receptor beta chains from one sample, sequenced in a study of blood T cells in healthy people across ages. In TCRdb, the 5' RACE reads were re-called with MiXCR into one record per CDR3 protein. The table has 600,000 to 650,000 distinct CDR3 sequences, approximately 59% seen once; the top ten hold more than 35%. Sequences were obtained from blood. The source of these receptors is a man between 60 and 75 years old in good health. CDR3s include the opening cysteine and the closing phenylalanine or tryptophan. D genes are given only for firm matches. Only part of the rows carry a size: once, few, many, or a class if the clone is expanded.

>TRBJ2-4|TRBD2|few|19|TRBV2
CASSDDQLTSGDPKNIQYF
TGTGCCAGCAGTGATGACCAACTGACTAGCGGGGATCCCAAAAACATTCAGTACTTC
>TRBJ1-5|TRBD1|.|16|TRBV27
CASSFGTGGRNQPQHF
TGTGCCAGCAGTTTCGGGACAGGGGGCCGGAATCAGCCCCAGCATTTT
>TRBJ2-1|.|.|13|TRBV3-1
CASSQYPDGSQFF
TGTGCCAGCAGCCAATATCCAGATGGGTCACAGTTCTTC
>TRBJ2-5|.|once|13|TRBV18
CASSPRPEETQYF
TGTGCCAGCTCACCACGACCCGAAGAGACCCAGTACTTC
>TRBJ2-7|TRBD2|.|15|TRBV5-1
CASSATRTSGYEQYF
TGCGCCAGCAGCGCCACCCGGACTAGCGGGTACGAGCAGTACTTC
>TRBJ2-2|TRBD2|.|16|TRBV28
CASTRAGASNTGELFF
TGTGCCAGCACCCGAGCGGGGGCCTCGAACACCGGGGAGCTGTTTTTT
>TRBJ1-2|.|.|15|TRBV2
CASSNQGPLNYGYTF
TGTGCCAGCAGTAATCAGGGTCCCCTTAACTATGGCTACACCTTC
>TRBJ1-2|.|.|16|TRBV5-1
CASSLGPTGHLDGYTF
TGCGCCAGCAGCTTGGGGCCCACTGGGCACCTCGATGGCTACACCTTC
>TRBJ2-1|.|.|11|TRBV20-1
CSANSRDEQFF
TGCAGTGCTAACTCCAGGGATGAGCAGTTCTTC
>TRBJ1-2|TRBD1|many|13|TRBV7-2
CASSLDRDYGYTF
TGTGCCAGCAGTTTGGACAGGGACTATGGCTACACCTTC
>TRBJ2-1|TRBD2|.|14|TRBV20-1
CSARVGTRYNEQFF
TGCAGTGCTAGAGTGGGGACTAGATACAATGAGCAGTTCTTC
>TRBJ2-3|.|.|16|TRBV25-1
CASSEFVQGKHDTQYF
TGTGCCAGCAGTGAATTTGTACAGGGAAAGCATGATACGCAGTATTTT
>TRBJ1-1|TRBD1|once|16|TRBV25-1
CASSGPWARGHDEAFF
TGTGCCAGCAGTGGGCCTTGGGCAAGGGGGCATGATGAAGCTTTCTTT
>TRBJ2-7|TRBD2|.|14|TRBV20-1
CSARQLAREYEQYF
TGCAGTGCTAGGCAACTAGCGAGGGAGTACGAGCAGTACTTC
>TRBJ2-5|TRBD1|.|14|TRBV12-3/TRBV12-4
CASSSDRVQETQYF
TGTGCCAGCAGTTCGGACAGGGTCCAAGAGACCCAGTACTTC
>TRBJ1-4|.|few|16|TRBV5-1
CASSLETGATNEKLFF
TGCGCCAGCAGCTTGGAGACAGGTGCAACTAATGAAAAACTGTTTTTT
>TRBJ2-1|TRBD2|once|16|TRBV20-1
CSASTSLAGGYNEQFF
TGCAGTGCTAGCACCTCACTAGCGGGGGGTTACAATGAGCAGTTCTTC
>TRBJ1-2|TRBD1|.|13|TRBV5-6
CASSAYRGNGYTF
TGTGCCAGCAGCGCCTACAGGGGTAATGGCTACACCTTC
>TRBJ2-7|.|few|14|TRBV18
CASSPRQSSYEQYF
TGTGCCAGCTCACCACGACAGAGCTCCTACGAGCAGTACTTC
>TRBJ2-7|.|.|14|TRBV6-7
CASGRTGGSYEQYF
TGTGCCAGCGGGCGAACCGGTGGCTCCTACGAGCAGTACTTC
>TRBJ2-3|.|.|11|TRBV10-3
CAISGGDAQYF
TGTGCCATCAGTGGGGGAGATGCGCAGTATTTT
>TRBJ1-6|.|few|16|TRBV4-2
CASSQELTVQNSPLHF
TGTGCCAGCAGCCAAGAGTTGACAGTTCAGAATTCACCCCTCCACTTT
>TRBJ2-4|.|few|15|TRBV6-5
CASRPRQIAKNIQYF
TGTGCCAGCAGACCCCGACAGATAGCCAAAAACATTCAGTACTTC
>TRBJ1-1|.|.|14|TRBV2
CASSVRGLGTEAFF
TGTGCCAGCAGTGTCAGGGGTCTCGGCACTGAAGCTTTCTTT
>TRBJ2-5|.|.|14|TRBV28
CASSFDVLQETQYF
TGTGCCAGCAGTTTTGATGTGCTACAAGAGACCCAGTACTTC
>TRBJ2-1|.|few|14|TRBV20-1
CSAFQIGRYNEQFF
TGCAGTGCTTTCCAGATCGGACGTTACAATGAGCAGTTCTTC
>TRBJ2-6|.|.|19|TRBV7-2
CASSLALSDISSGANVLTF
TGTGCCAGCAGCTTAGCGCTAAGTGACATAAGCTCTGGGGCCAACGTCCTGACTTTC
>TRBJ1-2|.|few|13|TRBV6-1
CASSETPHYGYTF
TGTGCCAGCAGTGAGACTCCCCACTATGGCTACACCTTC
>TRBJ2-1|.|.|12|TRBV29-1
CSVEVARNEQFF
TGCAGCGTTGAAGTAGCCAGAAATGAGCAGTTCTTC
>TRBJ2-7|TRBD1|.|14|TRBV5-1
CASSWGTGDYEQYF
TGCGCCAGCAGCTGGGGGACAGGGGACTACGAGCAGTACTTC
>TRBJ2-5|TRBD2|.|16|TRBV15
CATSRDNSGGAETQYF
TGTGCCACCAGCAGAGATAATAGCGGGGGGGCAGAGACCCAGTACTTC
>TRBJ1-1|.|many|15|TRBV5-1
CASSLTGTVNTEAFF
TGCGCCAGCAGCTTAACCGGGACGGTGAACACTGAAGCTTTCTTT
>TRBJ1-2|.|few|16|TRBV7-2
CASSLGLGRTGYGYTF
TGTGCCAGCAGCTTAGGGTTAGGCAGGACGGGCTATGGCTACACCTTC
>TRBJ2-1|TRBD1|few|15|TRBV5-1
CASRKFTGEQGEQFF
TGCGCCAGCAGAAAGTTTACAGGGGAACAGGGTGAGCAGTTCTTC
>TRBJ2-3|TRBD1|.|16|TRBV6-6
CASSPNGQASTDTQYF
TGTGCCAGCAGCCCCAATGGACAGGCTAGCACAGATACGCAGTATTTT
>TRBJ2-7|.|few|15|TRBV13
CASTPPGGLGYEQYF
TGTGCCAGCACTCCCCCGGGGGGCCTCGGCTACGAGCAGTACTTC
>TRBJ2-1|.|few|13|TRBV7-8
CASSMSRSLEQFF
TGTGCCAGCAGCATGTCCCGGAGTCTTGAGCAGTTCTTC
>TRBJ2-3|.|.|15|TRBV7-9
CASSSSGANTDTQYF
TGTGCCAGCAGCTCCAGCGGCGCTAACACAGATACGCAGTATTTT
>TRBJ2-6|.|.|17|TRBV19
CASSIIVQYSGANVLTF
TGTGCCAGTAGTATCATCGTGCAGTACTCTGGGGCCAACGTCCTGACTTTC
>TRBJ1-6|TRBD1|few|15|TRBV7-2
CASSPGQGGDSPLHF
TGTGCCAGCAGCCCTGGACAGGGTGGGGATTCACCCCTCCACTTT
>TRBJ1-2|.|.|14|TRBV28
CASSLDPGTYGYTF
TGTGCCAGCAGCCTTGACCCCGGGACCTACGGCTACACCTTC
>TRBJ2-5|TRBD1|.|12|TRBV29-1
CSAGQVVETQYF
TGCAGCGCCGGACAGGTTGTGGAGACCCAGTACTTC
>TRBJ1-1|.|.|16|TRBV27
CASSLTGTRGNTEAFF
TGTGCCAGCAGTTTAACAGGGACCCGTGGAAACACTGAAGCTTTCTTT
>TRBJ2-4|.|.|14|TRBV12-3/TRBV12-4
CASTPGQSQESQYF
TGTGCCAGCACCCCCGGACAGAGCCAAGAGTCCCAGTACTTC